This T cell receptor beta chain originates from a study of blood T cells in healthy people across ages. Germline V CDR1 and CDR2: MNHEY, SVGEGT. V lost 5 bases to trimming and J lost 5 bases, with 18 bases between them. The CDR3 spans 16 residues. Each sample gave at least 6 million isolated PBMCs. General study findings and limits: The donors' CMV status was not determined, possibly confounding changes in expanded clonotypes. PBMCs went unsorted, and a conclusive naive versus antigen-experienced comparison was therefore prevented.

Using a J-beta primer mix together with a sample-barcoded 5' primer, a second PCR was run for about 7 to 12 cycles. All samples yielded 3 million or more CDR3-containing paired-end reads. MiXCR was run by TCRdb on the 5' RACE reads, yielding one entry per CDR3 protein. This sample has about 1.1 million distinct CDR3 sequences; roughly two fifths occur once, and the top ten carry less than 15%. This clonotype was seen a few times. The target antigen is unknown. The chain has TRBV6-2 or TRBV6-3 and TRBJ1-4; TRBD1 might be the D (5 bases). Material: blood. This sequence originates from a man younger than 30 in good health. The CDR3, as DNA: TGTGCCAGCAGTGATCCCTCAAGAGGGGAAAATGAAAAACTGTTTTTT. Its translation is CASSDPSRGENEKLFF.